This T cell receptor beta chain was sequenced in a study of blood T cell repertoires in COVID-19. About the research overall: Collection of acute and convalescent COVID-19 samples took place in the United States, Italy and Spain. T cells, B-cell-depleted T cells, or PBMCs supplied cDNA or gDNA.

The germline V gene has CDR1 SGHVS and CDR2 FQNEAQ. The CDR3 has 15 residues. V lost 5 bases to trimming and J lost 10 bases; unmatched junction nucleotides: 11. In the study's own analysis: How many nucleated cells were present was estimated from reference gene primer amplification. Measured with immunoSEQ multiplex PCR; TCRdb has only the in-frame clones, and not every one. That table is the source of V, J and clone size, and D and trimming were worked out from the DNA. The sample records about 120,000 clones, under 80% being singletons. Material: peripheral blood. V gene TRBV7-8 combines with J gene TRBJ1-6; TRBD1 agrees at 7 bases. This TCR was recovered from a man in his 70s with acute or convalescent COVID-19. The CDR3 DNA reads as TGTGCCAGCAGCCCGTCAGGGGGTTCTGGCTCACCCCTCCACTTT. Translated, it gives CASSPSGGSGSPLHF.